A selection of T cell receptor beta chains follows, all from one sample in a study of shared clonotypes between healthy human individuals. Assay: immunoSEQ multiplex PCR; the TCRdb copy retains only in-frame clones and omits some. The data show fewer than 600,000 clones, 75% to 85% seen once. Sequenced input: PBMCs. The receptors here all came from a middle-aged woman in good health. Some clones in this sample may be carry-over from other donors' samples. Both conserved end residues are part of each CDR3. D genes are given only for firm matches. Clone size is not always given. Where it is, it says once, few, many or a class for expanded clones.

j_call,d_call,clone_size,v_call,cdr3_aa,cdr3_nt
TRBJ2-1,.,.,TRBV27,CASSSNPVGEQFF,TGTGCCAGCAGTTCAAACCCGGTCGGTGAGCAGTTCTTC
TRBJ2-1,.,few,TRBV15,CATSQDLSYNEQFF,TGTGCCACCAGTCAGGACCTCTCCTACAATGAGCAGTTCTTC
TRBJ2-7,TRBD2,.,TRBV28,CASRGGSGLGRYEQYF,TGTGCCAGCCGGGGGGGCTCAGGGCTTGGGCGCTACGAGCAGTACTTC
TRBJ2-3,.,.,TRBV6-4,CASSPTGVTTDTQYF,TGTGCCAGCAGCCCGACAGGCGTCACCACAGATACGCAGTATTTT
TRBJ2-1,.,.,TRBV15,CATSRVQFTQGYNEQFF,TGTGCCACCAGCAGAGTCCAATTCACCCAGGGTTACAATGAGCAGTTCTTC
TRBJ2-7,.,.,TRBV28,CASSLGGFTYEQYF,TGTGCCAGCAGTTTGGGCGGGTTCACCTACGAGCAGTACTTC
TRBJ2-2,TRBD1,.,TRBV4-3,CASSNDRDRGTGELFF,TGCGCCAGCAGTAACGACCGAGACAGGGGCACCGGGGAGCTGTTTTTT
TRBJ2-7,.,.,TRBV4-2,CASSQDRATYEQYF,TGTGCCAGCAGCCAAGACAGGGCGACCTACGAGCAGTACTTC
TRBJ1-5,.,.,TRBV5-5,CASSFATGSNQPQHF,TGTGCCAGCAGCTTCGCAACAGGGTCCAATCAGCCCCAGCATTTT
TRBJ1-3,TRBD1,.,TRBV4-1,CASSRTGTGDTIYF,TGCGCCAGCAGCCGCACCGGGACAGGAGACACCATATATTTT
TRBJ2-5,.,.,TRBV6-5,CASSSDWGQETQYF,TGTGCCAGCAGTTCGGACTGGGGGCAAGAGACCCAGTACTTC
TRBJ2-7,.,.,TRBV19,CASSQRDTGFYEQYF,TGTGCCAGTAGTCAGAGGGACACGGGCTTCTACGAGCAGTACTTC
TRBJ2-2,TRBD1,.,TRBV28,CASSPQDRGYTGELFF,TGTGCCAGCAGTCCCCAAGACAGGGGATATACCGGGGAGCTGTTTTTT
TRBJ2-7,.,.,TRBV20-1,CSATQGYEQYF,TGCAGTGCAACACAGGGATACGAGCAGTACTTC
TRBJ2-1,.,few,TRBV7-9,CASTSKNGDEQFF,TGTGCCAGCACTAGCAAGAATGGGGATGAGCAGTTCTTC
TRBJ2-7,.,.,TRBV28,CASSRLSYEQYF,TGTGCCAGCAGCCGCCTTTCCTACGAGCAGTACTTC
TRBJ1-1,.,.,TRBV19,CASSPGRAGARSTEAFF,TGTGCCAGTAGTCCCGGAAGGGCAGGGGCGAGGTCCACTGAAGCTTTCTTT
TRBJ1-2,.,.,TRBV30,CAWSSRNYGYTF,TGTGCCTGGAGTAGTAGGAACTATGGCTACACCTTC
TRBJ2-7,TRBD2,.,TRBV11-2,CASSFLGAGGPFIHEQYF,TGTGCCAGCAGCTTCTTAGGTGCGGGAGGGCCTTTTATCCACGAGCAGTACTTC
TRBJ2-2,.,.,TRBV10-2,CASSDPSGRGITGELFF,TGCGCCAGCAGTGACCCCTCGGGGCGGGGAATCACCGGGGAGCTGTTTTTT
TRBJ1-4,.,.,TRBV6-1,CASSEAGPRTLVATNEKLFF,TGTGCCAGCAGTGAAGCGGGCCCTCGGACACTAGTAGCAACTAATGAAAAACTGTTTTTT
TRBJ2-1,TRBD1,.,TRBV6-5,CASSRDSYNEQFF,TGTGCCAGCAGTCGGGACAGTTACAATGAGCAGTTCTTC
TRBJ2-4,TRBD1,.,TRBV2,CASSTILAGTGVWIQYF,TGTGCCAGCAGTACGATTTTAGCCGGGACAGGGGTGTGGATTCAGTACTTC
TRBJ2-2,.,.,TRBV7-2,CASSLVAPGELFF,TGTGCCAGCAGCTTAGTGGCTCCCGGGGAGCTGTTTTTT
TRBJ2-5,.,.,TRBV5-4,CASSLRGGLLETQYF,TGTGCCAGCAGCCTGCGTGGAGGGTTACTAGAGACCCAGTACTTC
TRBJ2-1,.,.,TRBV18,CASSPRRSRIDEQFF,TGTGCCAGCTCACCGAGGCGCTCTCGGATCGATGAGCAGTTCTTC
TRBJ2-1,.,.,TRBV19,CASSAGTGLTNEQFF,TGTGCCAGTAGCGCCGGGACTGGACTCACCAATGAGCAGTTCTTC
TRBJ2-5,TRBD2,.,TRBV7-9,CASSLGFGASGSQETQYF,TGTGCCAGCAGCTTAGGTTTCGGGGCTAGCGGGAGTCAAGAGACCCAGTACTTC
TRBJ2-7,.,.,TRBV27,CATSLTGNAAFDF,TGTGCCACTTCTTTGACGGGGAACGCTGCGTTTGACTTC
TRBJ1-1,.,few,TRBV5-1,CASSLAGTTNEAFF,TGCGCCAGCAGCTTGGCCGGGACAACTAATGAAGCTTTCTTT
TRBJ2-7,.,.,TRBV7-2,CASSFSWAYEQYF,TGTGCCAGCAGCTTTTCTTGGGCTTACGAGCAGTACTTC
TRBJ2-7,TRBD1,.,TRBV15,CATSIDRGRGEQYF,TGTGCCACCAGCATAGACAGGGGGCGAGGAGAGCAGTACTTC
TRBJ2-7,TRBD1,.,TRBV2,CASIPDRGRNEQYF,TGTGCCAGCATTCCAGACAGGGGGCGTAACGAGCAGTACTTC
TRBJ2-7,TRBD1,.,TRBV5-5,CASSPTGTESSYEQYF,TGTGCCAGCAGCCCCACCGGGACAGAGAGCTCCTACGAGCAGTACTTC
TRBJ2-1,TRBD2,.,TRBV11-3,CASSFGTSGSNEQFF,TGTGCCAGCAGCTTCGGGACTAGTGGTAGCAATGAGCAGTTCTTC
TRBJ2-2,TRBD2,.,TRBV28,CASSLPLAGGTGELFF,TGTGCCAGCAGCCTCCCACTAGCGGGAGGCACCGGGGAGCTGTTTTTT
TRBJ2-3,TRBD2,.,TRBV15,CATSRVAGGPDTQYF,TGTGCCACCAGCAGAGTGGCGGGGGGTCCAGATACGCAGTATTTT
TRBJ2-5,.,few,TRBV5-1,CASSPATGTPRQETQYF,TGCGCCAGCAGCCCAGCCACCGGGACCCCACGGCAAGAGACCCAGTACTTC
TRBJ2-7,TRBD2,.,TRBV7-9,CASSYSGYEQYF,TGTGCCAGCAGCTATAGCGGGTACGAGCAGTACTTC
TRBJ2-3,.,.,TRBV4-1,CASSQQVADTQYF,TGCGCCAGCAGCCAACAGGTCGCAGATACGCAGTATTTT
TRBJ2-1,.,.,TRBV27,CASSLGGKGSNEQFF,TGTGCCAGCAGTTTAGGCGGGAAGGGTAGTAATGAGCAGTTCTTC
TRBJ2-3,.,.,TRBV5-6,CASSPWGRERTDTQYF,TGTGCCAGCAGCCCGTGGGGGCGGGAGCGCACAGATACGCAGTATTTT
TRBJ2-7,.,.,TRBV27,CASSLLGGAGEQYF,TGTGCCAGCAGTTTGTTAGGGGGCGCGGGGGAGCAGTACTTC
TRBJ2-4,.,.,TRBV21-1,CASPVLLAKNIQYF,TGTGCCAGTCCCGTACTCTTAGCCAAAAACATTCAGTACTTC
TRBJ1-1,.,.,TRBV14,CASSQETSGTEAFF,TGTGCCAGCAGCCAAGAGACGAGTGGCACTGAAGCTTTCTTT
TRBJ2-3,TRBD1,.,TRBV6-5,CASSRQGAPTDTQYF,TGTGCCAGCAGTCGACAGGGGGCGCCCACAGATACGCAGTATTTT
TRBJ1-5,.,.,TRBV14,CASSQSNSNQPQHF,TGTGCCAGCAGCCAATCGAATAGCAATCAGCCCCAGCATTTT
TRBJ2-5,.,.,TRBV14,CASSQDFGARRTRETQYF,TGTGCCAGCAGCCAAGATTTTGGGGCCCGCCGGACCAGAGAGACCCAGTACTTC
TRBJ1-5,TRBD1,.,TRBV5-6,CASSSLKQGAHVQPQHF,TGTGCCAGCAGCTCGCTAAAACAGGGGGCACACGTTCAGCCCCAGCATTTT
TRBJ1-1,TRBD1,once,TRBV29-1,CSTKTGLNTEAFF,TGCAGCACTAAGACAGGGCTGAACACTGAAGCTTTCTTT
TRBJ2-1,TRBD2,.,TRBV27,CASRGLAGRSSYNEQFF,TGTGCCAGCAGGGGACTAGCGGGACGGAGCTCCTACAATGAGCAGTTCTTC
TRBJ2-2,.,.,TRBV4-3,CASSQDLGGMGTGELFF,TGCGCCAGCAGCCAAGATTTAGGGGGTATGGGCACCGGGGAGCTGTTTTTT
TRBJ1-3,.,.,TRBV2,CASNRKASGNTIYF,TGTGCCAGCAATCGAAAAGCCTCTGGAAACACCATATATTTT